This entry features one TCR beta chain sequence. The data stem from a study of PD-L1 blockade in urothelial cancer. About the study: Patients arrived having already received 0 to 3 prior chemotherapy regimens.

The time point here: pretreatment peripheral blood. Sequencing used immunoSEQ multiplex PCR; TCRdb keeps in-frame clones, though not all of them. The sample holds under 70,000 clones, approximately 85% seen once. The clonotype was recovered from a man in his 70s with urothelial cancer. The sequences come from PBMCs, collected around atezolizumab (anti-PD-L1) treatment.

CDR3 DNA sequence: TGTGCCAGCAGTTACTCGGAGAGTCCCTACGAGCAGTACTTC. It codes for CASSYSESPYEQYF. The rearrangement uses TRBV6-5 and TRBJ2-7; no clear D. V lost 0 bases to trimming and J lost 2 bases, with 8 bases between them. CDR3 length: 14 residues. Germline-derived CDR1 and CDR2 are MNHEY and SVGAGI.